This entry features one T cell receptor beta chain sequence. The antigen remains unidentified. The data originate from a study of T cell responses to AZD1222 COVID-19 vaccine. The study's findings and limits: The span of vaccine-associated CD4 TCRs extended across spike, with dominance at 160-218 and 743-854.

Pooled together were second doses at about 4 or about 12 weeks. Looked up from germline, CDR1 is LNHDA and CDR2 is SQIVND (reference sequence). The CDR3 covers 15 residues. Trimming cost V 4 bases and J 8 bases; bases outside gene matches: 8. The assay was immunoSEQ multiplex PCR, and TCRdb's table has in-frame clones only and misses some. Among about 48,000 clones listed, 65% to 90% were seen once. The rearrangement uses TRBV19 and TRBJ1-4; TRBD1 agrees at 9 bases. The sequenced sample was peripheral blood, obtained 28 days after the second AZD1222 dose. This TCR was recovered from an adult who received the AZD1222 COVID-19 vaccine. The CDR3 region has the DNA TGTGCCAGTAGTACCTTGGGACAGGGTGAAGAAAAACTGTTTTTT. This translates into CASSTLGQGEEKLFF.